This is a list of T cell receptor beta chains from one sample in a study of CD8 T cells in Susac syndrome. MiXCR was run by TCRdb on the immunoSEQ multiplex PCR reads, yielding one entry per CDR3 protein. The sample lists under 200,000 distinct CDR3 sequences; 90% to 97% were seen once. The sequencing sample was made of CD4+ T cells from PBMCs. The receptors here all came from a human donor with Susac syndrome. The CDR3 runs from the conserved cysteine through the conserved F or W. The D gene is left open where the match is weak. Size is omitted from some rows. Given values are once, few, many or a class for expanded clones.

V: TRBV20-1
D: TRBD2
J: TRBJ2-5
size: .
DNA: TGCAGTGCTAGAGATGTACGGCGGGGGGTTCAAGAGACCCAGTACTTC
CDR3: CSARDVRRGVQETQYF

V: TRBV5-1
D: TRBD1
J: TRBJ2-4
size: .
DNA: TGCGCCAGCAGCTCTACTTGGACAGGAATAGCCAAAAACATTCAGTACTTC
CDR3: CASSSTWTGIAKNIQYF

V: TRBV4-1
D: TRBD1
J: TRBJ1-1
size: once
DNA: TGCGCCAGCAGCCAAGGCCCGGGACAGTACACTGAAGCTTTCTTT
CDR3: CASSQGPGQYTEAFF

V: TRBV30
D: .
J: TRBJ2-1
size: .
DNA: TGTGCCTGGAGTGTACGCCGGGTTCGTGAGCAGTTCTTC
CDR3: CAWSVRRVREQFF

V: TRBV6-5
D: .
J: TRBJ1-1
size: .
DNA: TGTGCCAGCAGTTACCGTACTGAAGCTTTCTTT
CDR3: CASSYRTEAFF

V: TRBV7-6
D: .
J: TRBJ1-6
size: .
DNA: TGTGCCAGCAGCTTGCGACCCTCTTCGGGTTCACCCCTCCACTTT
CDR3: CASSLRPSSGSPLHF

V: TRBV2
D: TRBD1
J: TRBJ1-2
size: once
DNA: TGTGCCAGCAGTTTCCTCCAGGGGGAGAATAACTATGGCTACACCTTC
CDR3: CASSFLQGENNYGYTF

V: TRBV10-3
D: TRBD1
J: TRBJ2-3
size: .
DNA: TGTGCCATCACCCCGGGACAGCTAGCCACAGATACGCAGTATTTT
CDR3: CAITPGQLATDTQYF

V: TRBV7-2
D: TRBD2
J: TRBJ2-3
size: .
DNA: TGTGCCAGCACCACCGGACTAGCGACAGATACGCAGTATTTT
CDR3: CASTTGLATDTQYF

V: TRBV20-1
D: .
J: TRBJ1-1
size: .
DNA: TGCAGTGGCCTCGGGGGAAACACTGAAGCTTTCTTT
CDR3: CSGLGGNTEAFF

V: TRBV12-5
D: TRBD1
J: TRBJ1-1
size: .
DNA: TGTGCTAGTGGTGGATCAGGGGGGATCACTGAAGCTTTCTTT
CDR3: CASGGSGGITEAFF

V: TRBV7-3
D: .
J: TRBJ1-6
size: .
DNA: TGTGCCAGCAGCGTTGGACAGAATAATTCACCCCTCCACTTT
CDR3: CASSVGQNNSPLHF

V: TRBV25-1
D: .
J: TRBJ1-2
size: .
DNA: TGTGCCAGCAGTGTCCGCACGGACGGATACTATGGCTACACCTTC
CDR3: CASSVRTDGYYGYTF

V: TRBV7-2
D: .
J: TRBJ2-7
size: .
DNA: TGTGCCAGCAGCTTAGCCACAGGGATGGGCGAGCAGTACTTC
CDR3: CASSLATGMGEQYF

V: TRBV7-9
D: TRBD1
J: TRBJ2-3
size: .
DNA: TGTGCCAGCAGCTTAGGGGACAGGGTAACCGATACGCAGTATTTT
CDR3: CASSLGDRVTDTQYF

V: TRBV6-5
D: TRBD1
J: TRBJ1-5
size: few
DNA: TGTGCCAGCAGGGGGACAGGGAATCAGCCCCAGCATTTT
CDR3: CASRGTGNQPQHF

V: TRBV7-2
D: .
J: TRBJ2-7
size: .
DNA: TGTGCCAGCAGCCTTCGGGTGGCCCCCTACGAGCAGTACTTC
CDR3: CASSLRVAPYEQYF

V: TRBV29-1
D: TRBD1
J: TRBJ2-5
size: .
DNA: TGCAGCGTTGATGTAGGGACAGGGGGTTGGGAGACCCAGTACTTC
CDR3: CSVDVGTGGWETQYF

V: TRBV29-1
D: .
J: TRBJ2-3
size: .
DNA: TGCAGCGTTGGGGCAGGGAGCACAGATACGCAGTATTTT
CDR3: CSVGAGSTDTQYF

V: TRBV7-9
D: TRBD1
J: TRBJ2-7
size: .
DNA: TGTGCCGTTACAGGGGACCAGACTTTTGCCTACGAGCAGTACTTC
CDR3: CAVTGDQTFAYEQYF

V: TRBV30
D: TRBD1
J: TRBJ2-7
size: once
DNA: TGTGCCTGGACCAAGGACAGGGGGGACGAGCAGTACTTC
CDR3: CAWTKDRGDEQYF

V: TRBV20-1
D: .
J: TRBJ1-3
size: .
DNA: TGCAGTGCTCCGCCGATGAGGGGGGGAACTGGAAACACCATATATTTT
CDR3: CSAPPMRGGTGNTIYF

V: TRBV7-2
D: TRBD1
J: TRBJ1-5
size: .
DNA: TGTGCCAGCAGCTTAGACTCAGGGGGAAGCAATCAGCCCCAGCATTTT
CDR3: CASSLDSGGSNQPQHF

V: TRBV27
D: .
J: TRBJ1-5
size: .
DNA: TGTGCCAGCAGTTTATCCACAGGCCCCCAGCATTTT
CDR3: CASSLSTGPQHF

V: TRBV5-1
D: .
J: TRBJ2-2
size: .
DNA: TGCGCCAGCAGCTTGGGACTGAGGACAGCGAACACCGGGGAGCTGTTTTTT
CDR3: CASSLGLRTANTGELFF

V: TRBV29-1
D: .
J: TRBJ1-5
size: .
DNA: TGCAGCGTTGCGAGGGGGACTAGCAATCAGCCCCAGCATTTT
CDR3: CSVARGTSNQPQHF

V: TRBV5-6
D: .
J: TRBJ1-5
size: .
DNA: TGTGCCAGCAGCTTGACAGCAAATCAGCCCCAGCATTTT
CDR3: CASSLTANQPQHF

V: TRBV14
D: .
J: TRBJ1-2
size: .
DNA: TGTGCCAGCAGCCATCTCGGTGGGGGAAGGGGCTACACCTTC
CDR3: CASSHLGGGRGYTF

V: TRBV7-9
D: .
J: TRBJ2-4
size: .
DNA: TGTGCCAGCAGCTCAACACAGGAGTTCGGAAACATTCAGTACTTC
CDR3: CASSSTQEFGNIQYF

V: TRBV20-1
D: .
J: TRBJ2-2
size: .
DNA: TGCAGTGCTAGAGATGGAGTTAGCTCGGGCGGGGAGCTGTTTTTT
CDR3: CSARDGVSSGGELFF

V: TRBV5-1
D: .
J: TRBJ2-1
size: .
DNA: TGCGCCAGCAGCTTGGAAGGGATCGATGAGCAGTTCTTC
CDR3: CASSLEGIDEQFF

V: TRBV12-3/TRBV12-4
D: .
J: TRBJ2-5
size: .
DNA: TGTGCCAGCAGTCCCGGCTCTTGGGAGACCCAGTACTTC
CDR3: CASSPGSWETQYF

V: TRBV13
D: TRBD2
J: TRBJ2-5
size: .
DNA: TGTGCCAGCAGTGGCGGACTAGCGGGAGGCGAGACCCAGTACTTC
CDR3: CASSGGLAGGETQYF

V: TRBV7-9
D: .
J: TRBJ1-1
size: .
DNA: TGTGCCAGCAGCTTAGGCTGGGACGGCACTGAAGCTTTCTTT
CDR3: CASSLGWDGTEAFF

V: TRBV5-6
D: .
J: TRBJ1-1
size: .
DNA: TGTGCCAGCAGCAATGAACAGTGGGCGGAGAACACTGAAGCTTTCTTT
CDR3: CASSNEQWAENTEAFF

V: TRBV6-6
D: .
J: TRBJ1-6
size: .
DNA: TGTGCCAGCAGTACCCGGGGGCTCAATAATTCACCCCTCCACTTT
CDR3: CASSTRGLNNSPLHF

V: TRBV11-2
D: .
J: TRBJ2-3
size: once
DNA: TGTGCCAGCAGCTTAGCTACAAGACCAGATACGCAGTATTTT
CDR3: CASSLATRPDTQYF

V: TRBV6-6
D: .
J: TRBJ1-4
size: once
DNA: TGTGCCAGCAGACTAGACCTTACAACTAATGAAAAACTGTTTTTT
CDR3: CASRLDLTTNEKLFF

V: TRBV18
D: TRBD1
J: TRBJ2-3
size: .
DNA: TGTGCCAGCTCCTCGTTGGCAGGGGGATTCACAGATACGCAGTATTTT
CDR3: CASSSLAGGFTDTQYF

V: TRBV29-1
D: .
J: TRBJ1-2
size: .
DNA: TGCAGCGTTGATGACGGGAACTATGGCTACACCTTC
CDR3: CSVDDGNYGYTF

V: TRBV4-3
D: TRBD2
J: TRBJ2-1
size: .
DNA: TGCGCCAGCAGCCAAGTAGGGCTAGCGGGGGGGGACAATGAGCAGTTCTTC
CDR3: CASSQVGLAGGDNEQFF

V: TRBV20-1
D: .
J: TRBJ1-1
size: .
DNA: TGCAGTGCAAAACAGGGTTCCACTGAAGCTTTCTTT
CDR3: CSAKQGSTEAFF

V: TRBV30
D: .
J: TRBJ2-5
size: .
DNA: TGTGCCTGGAGTGTTTCGAGCTTAGGGGAGACCCAGTACTTC
CDR3: CAWSVSSLGETQYF

V: TRBV30
D: TRBD1
J: TRBJ1-2
size: .
DNA: TGTGCCTGCCCACAGGGGGCGAGGGGCTACACCTTC
CDR3: CACPQGARGYTF

V: TRBV7-7
D: TRBD2
J: TRBJ2-5
size: .
DNA: TGTGCCAGCAGCCCCGCTAGCGGGTACCAAGAGACCCAGTACTTC
CDR3: CASSPASGYQETQYF

V: TRBV5-1
D: .
J: TRBJ1-1
size: .
DNA: TGCGCCAGCAGTTCCGACCCCAATGGGAACACTGAAGCTTTCTTT
CDR3: CASSSDPNGNTEAFF

V: TRBV19
D: .
J: TRBJ2-3
size: .
DNA: TGTGCCAGTAGTATGACGGGGAGCACAGATACGCAGTATTTT
CDR3: CASSMTGSTDTQYF

V: TRBV12-3/TRBV12-4
D: TRBD1
J: TRBJ1-5
size: .
DNA: TGTGCCAGCAGGACAGGGGGTGGCAATCAGCCCCAGCATTTT
CDR3: CASRTGGGNQPQHF

V: TRBV20-1
D: .
J: TRBJ2-3
size: .
DNA: TGCAGTGCTAGAGATCTAGATACGCAGTATTTT
CDR3: CSARDLDTQYF

V: TRBV9
D: TRBD1
J: TRBJ1-2
size: .
DNA: TGTGCCAGCCGACGCGGACAGGGTGGAGCGGGGGGCTACACCTTC
CDR3: CASRRGQGGAGGYTF